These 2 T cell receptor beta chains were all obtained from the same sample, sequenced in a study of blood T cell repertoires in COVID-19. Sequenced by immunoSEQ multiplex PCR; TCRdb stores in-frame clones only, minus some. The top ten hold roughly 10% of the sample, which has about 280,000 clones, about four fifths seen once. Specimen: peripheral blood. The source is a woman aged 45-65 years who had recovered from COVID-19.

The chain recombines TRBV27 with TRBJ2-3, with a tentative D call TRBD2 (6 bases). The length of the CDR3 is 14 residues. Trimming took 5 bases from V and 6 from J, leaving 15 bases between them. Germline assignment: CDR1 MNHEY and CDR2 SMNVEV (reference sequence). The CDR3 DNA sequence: TGTGCCAGCAGTACTAGCCCATGGGGGGATACGCAGTATTTT. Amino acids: CASSTSPWGDTQYF.

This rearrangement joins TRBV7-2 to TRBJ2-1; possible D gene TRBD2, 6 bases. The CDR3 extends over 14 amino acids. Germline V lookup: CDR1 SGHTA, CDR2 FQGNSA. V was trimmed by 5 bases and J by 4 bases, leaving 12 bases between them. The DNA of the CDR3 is TGTGCCAGCAGCGTCCCGGGACTTTACAATGAGCAGTTCTTC. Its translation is CASSVPGLYNEQFF.